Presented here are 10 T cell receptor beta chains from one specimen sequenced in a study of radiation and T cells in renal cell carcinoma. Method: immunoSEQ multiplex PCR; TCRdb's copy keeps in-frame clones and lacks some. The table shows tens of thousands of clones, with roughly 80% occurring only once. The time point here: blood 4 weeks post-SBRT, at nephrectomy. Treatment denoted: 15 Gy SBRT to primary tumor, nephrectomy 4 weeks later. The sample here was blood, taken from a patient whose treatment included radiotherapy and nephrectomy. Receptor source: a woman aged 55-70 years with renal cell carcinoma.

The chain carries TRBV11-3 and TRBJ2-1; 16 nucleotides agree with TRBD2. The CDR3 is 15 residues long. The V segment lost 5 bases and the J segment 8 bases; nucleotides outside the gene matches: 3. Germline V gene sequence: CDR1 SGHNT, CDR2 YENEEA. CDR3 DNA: TGTGCCAGCAGCCCCGGGACTAGCGGGGGGGATGAGCAGTTCTTC. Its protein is CASSPGTSGGDEQFF.

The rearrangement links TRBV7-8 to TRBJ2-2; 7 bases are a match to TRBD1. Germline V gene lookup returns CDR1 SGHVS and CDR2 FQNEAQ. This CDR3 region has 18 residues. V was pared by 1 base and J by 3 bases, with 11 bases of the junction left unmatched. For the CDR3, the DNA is TGTGCCAGCAGCTTAGTCCAGGGGGTCGTAAGTCACACCGGGGAGCTGTTTTTT. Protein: CASSLVQGVVSHTGELFF.

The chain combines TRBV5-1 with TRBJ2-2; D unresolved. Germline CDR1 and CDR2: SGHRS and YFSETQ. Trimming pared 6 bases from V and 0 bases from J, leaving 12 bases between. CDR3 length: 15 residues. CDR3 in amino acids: CASKDTTSNTGELFF. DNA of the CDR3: TGCGCCAGCAAAGACACCACCTCGAACACCGGGGAGCTGTTTTTT.

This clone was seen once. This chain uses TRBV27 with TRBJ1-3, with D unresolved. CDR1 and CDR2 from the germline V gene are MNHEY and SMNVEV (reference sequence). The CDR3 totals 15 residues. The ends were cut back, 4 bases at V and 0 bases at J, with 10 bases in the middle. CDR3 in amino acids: CASSSLPYSGNTIYF. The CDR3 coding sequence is TGTGCCAGCAGTTCCCTCCCCTACTCTGGAAACACCATATATTTT.

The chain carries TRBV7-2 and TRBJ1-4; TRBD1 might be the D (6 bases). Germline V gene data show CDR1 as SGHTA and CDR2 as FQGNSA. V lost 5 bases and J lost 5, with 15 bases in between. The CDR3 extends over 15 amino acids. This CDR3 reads CASSVGGLFNEKLFF. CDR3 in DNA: TGTGCCAGCAGCGTAGGGGGTTTATTCAATGAAAAACTGTTTTTT.

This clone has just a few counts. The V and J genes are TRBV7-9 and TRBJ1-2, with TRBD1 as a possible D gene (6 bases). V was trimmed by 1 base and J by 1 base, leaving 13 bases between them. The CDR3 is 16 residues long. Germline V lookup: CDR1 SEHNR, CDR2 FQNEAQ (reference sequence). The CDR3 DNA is TGTGCCAGCAGCTTAGAGGGGGTTCAGGGTAACTATGGCTACACCTTC. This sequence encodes CASSLEGVQGNYGYTF. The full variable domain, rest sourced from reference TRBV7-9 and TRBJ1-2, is DTGVSQNPRHKITKRGQNVTFRCDPISEHNRLYWYRQTLGQGPEFLTYFQNEAQLEKSRLLSDRFSAERPKGSFSTLEIQRTEQGDSAMYLCASSLEGVQGNYGYTFGSGTRLTVV.

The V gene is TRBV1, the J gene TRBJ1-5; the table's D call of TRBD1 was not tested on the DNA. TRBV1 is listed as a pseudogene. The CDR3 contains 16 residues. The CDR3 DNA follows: TGCACCAGCAGCCAGGGGGACAACAATAGCAATCAGCCCCAGCATTTT. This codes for CTSSQGDNNSNQPQHF.

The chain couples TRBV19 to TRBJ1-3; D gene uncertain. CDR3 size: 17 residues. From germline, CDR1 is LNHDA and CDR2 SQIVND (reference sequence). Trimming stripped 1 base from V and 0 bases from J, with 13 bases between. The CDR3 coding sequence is TGTGCCAGTAGTATAGTGCCCGGGAGGATCTCTGGAAACACCATATATTTT. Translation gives CASSIVPGRISGNTIYF. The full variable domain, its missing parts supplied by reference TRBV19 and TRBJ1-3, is DGGITQSPKYLFRKEGQNVTLSCEQNLNHDAMYWYRQDPGQGLRLIYYSQIVNDFQKGDIAEGYSVSREKKESFPLTVTSAQKNPTAFYLCASSIVPGRISGNTIYFGEGSWLTVV.

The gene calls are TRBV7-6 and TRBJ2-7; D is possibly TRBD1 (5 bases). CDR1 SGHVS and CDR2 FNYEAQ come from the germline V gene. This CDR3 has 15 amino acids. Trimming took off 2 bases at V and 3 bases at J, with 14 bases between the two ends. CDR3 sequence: CASSLRFGQGYEQYF. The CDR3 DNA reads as TGTGCCAGCAGCTTAAGATTCGGGCAGGGCTACGAGCAGTACTTC.

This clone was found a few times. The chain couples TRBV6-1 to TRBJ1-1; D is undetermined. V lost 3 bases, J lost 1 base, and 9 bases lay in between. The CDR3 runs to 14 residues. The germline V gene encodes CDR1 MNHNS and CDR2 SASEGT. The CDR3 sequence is CASSDGGKNTEAFF. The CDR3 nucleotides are TGTGCCAGCAGTGATGGCGGAAAGAACACTGAAGCTTTCTTT.